Below, one T cell receptor (beta chain) is given with its context. The antigen is not known. This entry belongs to a study of shared clonotypes between healthy human individuals. Study in general: The donor pool was made up of two women and a few men aged 18 to 49.

The germline V gene encodes CDR1 MNHEY and CDR2 SMNVEV (reference sequence). Trimming took off 2 bases at V and 3 bases at J, with 11 bases between the two ends. The CDR3 loop spans 15 amino acids. Findings of the study overall: Researchers sampled blood only, noting tissue repertoires likely differ. Richness estimates generally favored naive over memory subsets.

Clones were sequenced by immunoSEQ multiplex PCR, and TCRdb holds only the in-frame ones, with some missing. The data contain around 2.5 million clones, 93% of them singletons. The sample comprised naive CD4+ T cells from PBMCs. Documented subset: CD45RA+ positively selected. The chain recombines TRBV27 with TRBJ1-5; possible D gene TRBD1, 5 bases. The clonotype was recovered from a man younger than 30 in good health. Some clones in this sample may be carry-over from other donors' samples. This CDR3 reads CASSLGGDYNQPQHF. The CDR3 bases are TGTGCCAGCAGTTTAGGAGGGGACTACAATCAGCCCCAGCATTTT.